A selection of T cell receptor beta chains follows, all from one sample in a study of cytomegalovirus exposure and HLA in healthy donors. The method was immunoSEQ multiplex PCR; TCRdb's version includes in-frame clones alone and lacks a portion of them. The top ten clones hold 2.1% of a sample with about 160,000 clones, 79% of them seen once. Sequencing was carried out using PBMCs. The source is a man between 40 and 49 years old in good health and CMV-seronegative. Each CDR3 is given with its conserved first and last residue. The order of the fields is J gene, V gene, CDR3 protein.

j_call: TRBJ2-5
v_call: TRBV5-4
cdr3_aa: CASTLGQGDQETQYF

j_call: TRBJ1-2
v_call: TRBV7-9
cdr3_aa: CASSLARDQGGYTF

j_call: TRBJ1-5
v_call: TRBV27
cdr3_aa: CASASNPLVRRNSNQPQHF

j_call: TRBJ2-5
v_call: TRBV7-9
cdr3_aa: CASSPLRTGQTQETQYF

j_call: TRBJ1-1
v_call: TRBV7-9
cdr3_aa: CASSLMGRGDTEAFF

j_call: TRBJ2-7
v_call: TRBV5-4
cdr3_aa: CASSLRPGLAGGFYEQYF

j_call: TRBJ1-1
v_call: TRBV18
cdr3_aa: CASSSKQANTEAFF

j_call: TRBJ2-2
v_call: TRBV4-1
cdr3_aa: CASSQYYGGSVTGELFF

j_call: TRBJ2-3
v_call: TRBV28
cdr3_aa: CASSPRDTQYF

j_call: TRBJ2-1
v_call: TRBV6-6
cdr3_aa: CASSLSSGGPYNEQFF

j_call: TRBJ2-7
v_call: TRBV29-1
cdr3_aa: CSVELAGVNEQYF

j_call: TRBJ2-2
v_call: TRBV4-3
cdr3_aa: CASSQVLATSGGAGELFF

j_call: TRBJ2-5
v_call: TRBV7-2
cdr3_aa: CASSARGSGRAQKETQYF

j_call: TRBJ2-7
v_call: TRBV19
cdr3_aa: CASSMAGGGSYEQYF

j_call: TRBJ2-7
v_call: TRBV28
cdr3_aa: CASTTAAGNEQYF

j_call: TRBJ2-2
v_call: TRBV7-6
cdr3_aa: CASSLTSATGELFF

j_call: TRBJ2-1
v_call: TRBV10-3
cdr3_aa: CAITPGQTDEQFF

j_call: TRBJ1-4
v_call: TRBV6-5
cdr3_aa: CASSREGGLGEKLFF

j_call: TRBJ2-3
v_call: TRBV7-9
cdr3_aa: CASSLASRDRVSDTQYF

j_call: TRBJ2-2
v_call: TRBV11-2
cdr3_aa: CASSRRGGENTGELFF

j_call: TRBJ2-3
v_call: TRBV6-5
cdr3_aa: CASSYREGGTDTQYF

j_call: TRBJ2-6
v_call: TRBV2
cdr3_aa: CASSLTVAGANVLTF

j_call: TRBJ2-1
v_call: TRBV5-4
cdr3_aa: CASSLLQGARRINEQFF

j_call: TRBJ2-1
v_call: TRBV13
cdr3_aa: CASSPPTSGSSYNEQFF

j_call: TRBJ2-3
v_call: TRBV29-1
cdr3_aa: CSVEGLAGVPSTDTQYF

j_call: TRBJ1-5
v_call: TRBV9
cdr3_aa: CASSVGGQTAQPQHF

j_call: TRBJ2-7
v_call: TRBV18
cdr3_aa: CASSPGSYEQYF